One sample yielded the 3 T cell receptor beta chains listed below, sequenced in a study of spatial heterogeneity in lung cancer. Documented time point: blood at routine non-recurrence follow-up after resection. Each CDR3 protein is one row after TCRdb ran MiXCR on the 5' RACE reads. This sample has about 43,000 distinct CDR3 sequences, with 20% to 25% found just once. The material sequenced was PBMCs, taken at follow-up. Receptors originate from a female donor with early-stage non-small cell lung cancer.

The chain combines TRBV14 with TRBJ2-3; perhaps D is TRBD1 or TRBD2 (5 bases each). The V end lost 1 base, the J end lost 0 bases, and 8 bases lay between the germline ends. Germline values: CDR1 SGHDN, CDR2 FVKESK. The CDR3 extends over 15 amino acids. CDR3 DNA: TGTGCCAGCAGCCAAGTCGGGGCCAGCACAGATACGCAGTATTTT. The encoded protein is CASSQVGASTDTQYF.

V is TRBV7-9 and J is TRBJ2-7; 8 bases are a match to TRBD1. V was clipped by 5 bases and J by 2 bases; unmatched bases: 5. The length of the CDR3 is 14 residues. Looked up from germline, CDR1 is SEHNR and CDR2 is FQNEAQ (reference sequence). In DNA, the CDR3 is TGTGCCAGCAGCCCCGGACAGGGAACCTACGAGCAGTACGTC. The encoded protein is CASSPGQGTYEQYV.

The rearrangement joins TRBV9 to TRBJ2-3; 7 nucleotides align to TRBD1. This CDR3 region has 14 residues. Germline values: CDR1 SGDLS, CDR2 YYNGEE. The V segment lost 4 bases and the J segment 5 bases; nucleotides outside the gene matches: 7. CDR3 protein: CASSPRYRGDTQYF. The CDR3 DNA sequence: TGTGCCAGCAGCCCCCGGTACAGGGGAGATACGCAGTATTTT.